A single sample is the source of the 32 T cell receptor beta chains below, sequenced in a study of T cell repertoires in cytomegalovirus infection. These receptors lack a known antigen. TCRdb reanalysed the reads using MiXCR and keeps one entry per CDR3 protein. The table includes around 570,000 distinct CDR3 sequences, approximately 40% detected once. Sequencing was performed on cultured PBMCs, taken from culture after CMV antigen stimulation. These receptors came from a human donor in good health (CMV status not recorded). Some clones in this sample may be carry-over from other donors' samples.

This clonotype was seen at least ten times. The genes are TRBV24-1 and TRBJ2-3; 9 bases map to TRBD1. Germline V gives CDR1 KGHDR, CDR2 SFDVKD. The V gene end was trimmed by 2 bases and the J gene end by 4 bases; junction bases not matched to a gene: 3. The CDR3 totals 15 residues. CDR3 amino acids: CATSDSRDRADTQYF. CDR3 DNA sequence: TGTGCCACCAGTGATTCCCGGGACAGGGCAGATACGCAGTATTTT.

The chain combines TRBV6-2 or TRBV6-3 with TRBJ2-1; TRBD2 might be the D (6 bases). In germline, CDR1 is MNHEY, CDR2 SVGEGT. The CDR3 totals 12 residues. The V and J ends lost 6 bases and 11 bases respectively, with 14 bases between them. CDR3 in DNA: TGTGCCAGCAGCCAACGCCGGGAGAAGCAGTTCTTC. This sequence encodes CASSQRREKQFF.

This chain connects TRBV5-5 to TRBJ2-1; TRBD2 might be the D (6 bases). V shed 0 bases and J shed 7 bases, with 26 bases lying between them. Germline V gene lookup returns CDR1 SGHKS and CDR2 YYEKEE (reference sequence). The CDR3 is 19 amino acids. The CDR3 here is CASSLVWQTLGRLTNEQFF. The CDR3 nucleotides are TGTGCCAGCAGCTTGGTGTGGCAGACCCTAGGGAGGTTGACGAATGAGCAGTTCTTC.

The gene calls are TRBV10-3 and TRBJ2-1, with 7 nucleotides matching TRBD2. Germline CDR1 is ENHRY and CDR2 is SYGVKD. The V segment lost 0 bases and the J segment 10 bases; nucleotides outside the gene matches: 9. The CDR3 consists of 15 residues. CDR3 loop: CAISESASGSWEQFF. The CDR3 region has the DNA TGTGCCATCAGTGAGTCAGCTAGCGGTTCTTGGGAGCAGTTCTTC.

The chain recombines TRBV6-9 with TRBJ2-1; TRBD2 aligns across 8 bases. The CDR3 totals 16 residues. CDR1 and CDR2 from the germline V gene are MNHGY and SVAAGI. J lost 11 bases, V lost 1 base, and 13 bases had no gene match. The chain's CDR3 is CASSYYRRTSPIKQFF. The CDR3 nucleotides read TGTGCCAGCAGTTATTACCGAAGGACTAGCCCAATTAAGCAGTTCTTC.

The chain joins TRBV19 to TRBJ1-2; D unresolved. The CDR3 has 14 residues. Per the germline V gene, CDR1 is LNHDA and CDR2 is SQIVND (reference sequence). V was clipped by 6 bases and J by 4 bases, with 15 bases between them. The chain's CDR3 is CASRPGPKVYGYTF. In DNA, the CDR3 is TGTGCCAGTAGACCGGGTCCGAAGGTCTATGGCTACACCTTC.

Only a few counts were recorded for this clonotype. The gene calls are TRBV12-3 or TRBV12-4 and TRBJ2-5; weak D call: TRBD2 (5 bases). V lost 6 bases, J lost 0 bases, and 11 bases lay in between. The CDR3 totals 14 residues. The CDR3 sequence: CASSPPGNQETQYF. DNA for the CDR3: TGTGCCAGCAGCCCCCCGGGGAACCAAGAGACCCAGTACTTC.

The chain employs TRBV28 and TRBJ2-1, with D perhaps assigned TRBD1 or TRBD2 (5 bases each). Germline CDR1 MDHEN, CDR2 SYDVKM. V gave up 6 bases and J gave up 0 bases, with 15 bases separating them. This CDR3 region has 16 residues. CDR3 in DNA: TGTGCCAGCAGCTGGGACCCTCAGAGCTCCTACAATGAGCAGTTCTTC. Amino acids: CASSWDPQSSYNEQFF. The full variable domain, in which reference TRBV28 and TRBJ2-1 provide the parts outside the CDR3, is DVKVTQSSRYLVKRTGEKVFLECVQDMDHENMFWYRQDPGLGLRLIYFSYDVKMKEKGDIPEGYSVSREKKERFSLILESASTNQTSMYLCASSWDPQSSYNEQFFGPGTRLTVL.

This chain joins TRBV7-2 and TRBJ1-4; D not resolved. This CDR3 has 16 amino acids. Germline CDR1 and CDR2: SGHTA and FQGNSA. The germline V and J ends were trimmed by 2 bases and 3 bases, with 13 bases remaining between them. CDR3 in DNA: TGTGCCAGCAGCTTAAACTCGATGTTAGCTAATGAAAAACTGTTTTTT. It specifies CASSLNSMLANEKLFF.

This chain uses TRBV7-2 with TRBJ2-3; D perhaps matches TRBD2 (6 bases). V was trimmed by 5 bases and J by 2 bases, leaving 17 bases between them. The CDR3 length is 16 residues. Per germline, CDR1 SGHTA and CDR2 FQGNSA. CDR3 residues: CASSAGTYPDTDTQYF. CDR3 coding DNA: TGTGCCAGCAGCGCAGGGACTTACCCCGACACAGATACGCAGTATTTT. Filled out from reference TRBV7-2 and TRBJ2-3, the complete variable domain reads GAGVSQSPSNKVTEKGKDVELRCDPISGHTALYWYRQSLGQGLEFLIYFQGNSAPDKSGLPSDRFSAERTGGSVSTLTIQRTQQEDSAVYLCASSAGTYPDTDTQYFGPGTRLTVL.

The chain joins TRBV7-2 to TRBJ1-5; D is possibly TRBD1 (6 bases). The CDR3 is 13 residues long. Germline values: CDR1 SGHTA, CDR2 FQGNSA. Trimming pared 3 bases from V and 7 bases from J, leaving 10 bases between. CDR3 coding DNA: TGTGCCAGCAGCTTCCGTCAGGGGCAGCCCCAGCATTTT. This sequence encodes CASSFRQGQPQHF.

V usage is TRBV11-2 and J usage is TRBJ1-1, with D perhaps TRBD1 (6 bases). CDR1 and CDR2 (germline): SGHAT, FQNNGV. With 2 bases removed from V and 6 bases from J, the gap between germline ends came to 16 bases. CDR3 length: 15 residues. The CDR3 nucleotides are TGTGCCAGCAGCTTACGGGGGCTCGGGGTCTCTGAAGCTTTCTTT. It codes for CASSLRGLGVSEAFF.

This clonotype was detected a few times. This chain joins TRBV7-9 and TRBJ2-5; 10 bases line up with TRBD2. CDR3 length: 17 amino acids. CDR1 is SEHNR and CDR2 is FQNEAQ in the germline V gene (reference sequence). Trimming removed 6 bases from V and 5 bases from J; junction bases left unmatched: 15. The CDR3 sequence: CASSPLTSGEDWETQYF. The CDR3 DNA follows: TGTGCCAGCAGTCCTCTCACTAGCGGGGAGGATTGGGAGACCCAGTACTTC. The full variable domain, completed using reference TRBV7-9 and TRBJ2-5, is DTGVSQNPRHKITKRGQNVTFRCDPISEHNRLYWYRQTLGQGPEFLTYFQNEAQLEKSRLLSDRFSAERPKGSFSTLEIQRTEQGDSAMYLCASSPLTSGEDWETQYFGPGTRLLVL.

V gene TRBV18 combines with J gene TRBJ2-3; D is undetermined. CDR1 KGHSH and CDR2 LQKENI come from the germline V gene. This CDR3 is built from 14 residues. The V and J ends lost 6 bases and 6 bases respectively, with 16 bases between them. CDR3 coding DNA: TGTGCCAGCTCCAAGCATACAGTGGCCGATACGCAGTATTTT. Protein sequence: CASSKHTVADTQYF. Variable domain in full (rest from reference TRBV18 and TRBJ2-3): NAGVMQNPRHLVRRRGQEARLRCSPMKGHSHVYWYRQLPEEGLKFMVYLQKENIIDESGMPKERFSAEFPKEGPSILRIQQVVRGDSAAYFCASSKHTVADTQYFGPGTRLTVL.

This clonotype was seen many times. The chain is built from TRBV7-2 and TRBJ1-4; TRBD1 is a possible D gene (6 bases). V lost 4 bases and J lost 8, with 17 bases in between. This CDR3 has 15 residues. Germline assignment: CDR1 SGHTA and CDR2 FQGNSA. The CDR3 coding sequence is TGTGCCAGCAGCTCGCCGACGGGGGGGACAGAAAAACTGTTTTTT. Translated: CASSSPTGGTEKLFF.

This sequence joins TRBV7-2 and TRBJ2-1, with D uncertain. With 4 bases removed from V and 2 bases from J, the gap between germline ends came to 6 bases. The germline V gene encodes CDR1 SGHTA and CDR2 FQGNSA. This CDR3 has 13 residues. The CDR3 DNA sequence: TGTGCCAGCAGCTCCTCGACCTACAATGAGCAGTTCTTC. Its protein is CASSSSTYNEQFF.

This clonotype was observed at least ten times. CDR3 in amino acids: CASSPGRGFSYNEQFF. For the CDR3, the DNA is TGTGCCAGCAGCCCGGGGAGGGGGTTCTCCTACAATGAGCAGTTCTTC. The rearrangement links TRBV7-8 to TRBJ2-1; D is perhaps TRBD2 (7 bases). The V end lost 5 bases, the J end lost 0 bases, and 14 bases lay between the germline ends. The CDR3 covers 16 residues. Germline CDR1 and CDR2: SGHVS and FQNEAQ.

The CDR3 coding sequence is TGTGCCAGCAACGAGGGGGACAGCCTCTACAATGAGCAGTTCTTC. Protein product: CASNEGDSLYNEQFF. V and J are TRBV12-3 or TRBV12-4 and TRBJ2-1; 7 bases match TRBD1. The CDR3 runs 15 residues. V shed 7 bases, J shed 3 bases, and the junction held 9 bases outside the gene matches.

A few counts support this clonotype. The rearrangement joins TRBV7-6 to TRBJ1-1; the D gene is possibly TRBD1 (5 bases). Per the germline V gene, CDR1 is SGHVS and CDR2 is FNYEAQ. This CDR3 has 17 residues. V lost 3 bases and J lost 2, with 19 bases in between. DNA of the CDR3: TGTGCCAGCAGCTTCCCCCTAGGGGCAGAACGCAACACTGAAGCTTTCTTT. Protein: CASSFPLGAERNTEAFF.

This chain connects TRBV7-8 to TRBJ2-3; possibly TRBD1 for D (5 bases). Per the germline V gene, CDR1 is SGHVS and CDR2 is FQNEAQ. Trimming left V 1 base short and J 0 bases short, with 14 bases between. This CDR3 has 17 amino acids. The CDR3 DNA follows: TGTGCCAGCAGCTTAGGATTGGGGCGCGGTAGCACAGATACGCAGTATTTT. Amino acid sequence: CASSLGLGRGSTDTQYF.

For the CDR3, the DNA is TGTGGCACCAGCACCGGAGGGGAGACCCAGTACTTC. It translates to CGTSTGGETQYF. The chain has TRBV6-2 or TRBV6-3 and TRBJ2-5; D perhaps matches TRBD2 (6 bases). The CDR3 spans 12 residues. Germline V gene sequence: CDR1 MNHEY, CDR2 SVGEGT.

This clonotype was seen a few times. The chain joins TRBV7-9 to TRBJ2-5; no reliable D call. CDR3 length: 14 residues. Trimming left V 0 bases short and J 4 bases short, with 9 bases between. Germline V gene sequence: CDR1 SEHNR, CDR2 FQNEAQ (reference sequence). CDR3 nucleotide sequence: TGTGCCAGCAGCTTAGCAAGGGAAGCAGAGACCCAGTACTTC. This codes for CASSLAREAETQYF.

The rearrangement links TRBV20-1 to TRBJ2-7; the D is unclear. The CDR3 has 14 residues. Germline loops: CDR1 DFQATT, CDR2 SNEGSKA (reference sequence). The germline V and J ends were trimmed by 0 bases and 3 bases, with 12 bases remaining between them. The CDR3 DNA sequence: TGCAGTGCTAGAGATCCAAGGGTCGGCTACGAGCAGTACTTC. Translated: CSARDPRVGYEQYF.

This clonotype was counted many times. This chain uses TRBV7-2 with TRBJ2-7, with 8 positions matching TRBD2. CDR1 and CDR2 (germline): SGHTA, FQGNSA. The CDR3 spans 16 residues. V was pared by 1 base and J by 2 bases, with 7 bases of the junction left unmatched. The CDR3 is CASSLEWGLVPYEQYF. The DNA of the CDR3 is TGTGCCAGCAGCTTAGAATGGGGACTAGTTCCCTACGAGCAGTACTTC.

V gene TRBV7-6 combines with J gene TRBJ2-7; 9 positions agree with TRBD1. This CDR3 region has 15 residues. CDR1 and CDR2 (germline): SGHVS, FNYEAQ. V was clipped by 4 bases and J by 2 bases; unmatched bases: 6. The DNA for the CDR3 is TGTGCCAGCAGCTCGGGACAGGGTCATCCCTACGAGCAGTACTTC. As protein: CASSSGQGHPYEQYF.

The chain couples TRBV14 to TRBJ2-3; D is perhaps TRBD2 (5 bases). Trimming pared 1 base from V and 4 bases from J, leaving 18 bases between. The CDR3 sequence is 17 residues long. CDR1 is SGHDN, CDR2 FVKESK, per germline. The CDR3 region is CASSQGWSGSLSDTQYF. For the CDR3, the DNA is TGTGCCAGCAGCCAAGGTTGGAGCGGTTCCCTCTCAGATACGCAGTATTTT. The full variable domain, completed using reference TRBV14 and TRBJ2-3, is EAGVTQFPSHSVIEKGQTVTLRCDPISGHDNLYWYRRVMGKEIKFLLHFVKESKQDESGMPNNRFLAERTGGTYSTLKVQPAELEDSGVYFCASSQGWSGSLSDTQYFGPGTRLTVL.

This chain links TRBV7-9 with TRBJ2-1; 9 bases are shared with TRBD2. Germline V CDR1 and CDR2: SEHNR, FQNEAQ (reference sequence). Germline trimming cut 5 bases from V and 8 bases from J; bases unmatched to any gene: 7. The CDR3 is 14 residues long. The CDR3 DNA is TGTGCCAGCAGCGTCCTAGCGGGAACCCATGAGCAGTTCTTC. It translates to CASSVLAGTHEQFF.

This clonotype was counted between two and nine times. The rearrangement uses TRBV7-2 and TRBJ2-1; perhaps TRBD1 as D (6 bases). This CDR3 has 13 residues. V was cut by 2 bases and J by 14 bases, with 16 bases left in between. Germline CDR1 is SGHTA and CDR2 is FQGNSA. CDR3 region: CASSLSGASVKFF. CDR3 sequence (DNA): TGTGCCAGCAGCTTATCAGGGGCTTCAGTAAAGTTCTTC.

CDR3 amino acids: CASSLEQGGYNEQFF. Written as DNA, the CDR3 is TGTGCCAGCAGCTTAGAACAGGGGGGGTACAATGAGCAGTTCTTC. V and J are TRBV7-8 and TRBJ2-1; D perhaps matches TRBD1 (8 bases). Germline values: CDR1 SGHVS, CDR2 FQNEAQ. The V end was cut by 1 base, the J end by 4 bases, with 11 bases between. This CDR3 spans 15 amino acids.

V is TRBV4-1 and J is TRBJ2-5, with 8 bases fitting TRBD2. Germline assignment: CDR1 MGHRA and CDR2 YSYEKL. CDR3 length: 21 residues. V was clipped by 0 bases and J by 3 bases; unmatched bases: 21. This CDR3 reads CASSQDSLWAGLAGGEETQYF. The CDR3 nucleotides are TGCGCCAGCAGCCAAGACTCCCTGTGGGCAGGACTGGCGGGAGGAGAAGAGACCCAGTACTTC.

The chain links TRBV7-2 to TRBJ2-7, with 9 positions matching TRBD1. Germline V gene lookup returns CDR1 SGHTA and CDR2 FQGNSA. V shed 0 bases, J shed 3 bases, and the junction held 3 bases outside the gene matches. The CDR3 loop spans 15 amino acids. This CDR3 reads CASSLATGGRYEQYF. The CDR3 DNA reads TGTGCCAGCAGCTTAGCGACAGGGGGTCGCTACGAGCAGTACTTC.

Only a few counts were recorded for this clonotype. The CDR3 reads CATSPGPTVDEQYF. The CDR3 coding sequence is TGTGCCACCAGCCCCGGTCCTACGGTAGACGAGCAGTACTTC. This chain connects TRBV15 to TRBJ2-7, with D unclear. V was trimmed by 5 bases and J by 5 bases, leaving 16 bases between them. CDR3 length equals 14 residues. The germline CDR1 and CDR2 sequences are LNHNV and YYDKDF (reference sequence).